Below, 11 T cell receptor beta chains from the same sample are listed, as sequenced in a study of CD8 T cells in ankylosing spondylitis. Study-level findings and limits: The study identified a TCR beta motif of 7 or 8 highly homologous variants that appeared characteristic of ankylosing spondylitis blood.

MiXCR, applied by TCRdb to the 5' RACE reads, yields one record per CDR3 protein. The sample has 750,000 to 850,000 distinct CDR3 sequences, roughly 10% seen once. The antigens for these receptors are not known. Sample: blood, either unsorted or a sorted T cell fraction (not recorded which). All receptors come from a male donor with ankylosing spondylitis.

This clonotype was recorded a few times. CDR3 sequence (DNA): TGTGCCAGCAGTCCGCCAGGAGCGGGGGGCCAAGAGACCCAGTACTTC. This gives the protein CASSPPGAGGQETQYF. V usage is TRBV28 and J usage is TRBJ2-5; TRBD2 matches 9 bases. The CDR3 spans 16 residues. From germline, CDR1 is MDHEN and CDR2 SYDVKM. V lost 5 bases, J lost 1 base, and 8 bases stayed unmatched.

This clonotype has a count of ten or more. The chain employs TRBV5-1 and TRBJ2-7; 7 positions match TRBD1. The V segment lost 4 bases and the J segment 5 bases; nucleotides outside the gene matches: 9. Germline assignment: CDR1 SGHRS and CDR2 YFSETQ. This CDR3 contains 14 residues. The CDR3: CASSIAPGTDEQYF. The CDR3 bases are TGCGCCAGCAGCATAGCCCCAGGGACAGACGAGCAGTACTTC.

This clonotype has at least ten counts. The chain employs TRBV6-5 and TRBJ2-5; tentatively, D is TRBD1 (5 bases). Germline V gives CDR1 MNHEY, CDR2 SVGAGI. The CDR3 consists of 13 residues. Between the trimmed V and J ends, which lost 4 bases and 4 bases, there was a span of 10 bases. The CDR3 is CASSSQGPETQYF. In DNA form, the CDR3 reads TGTGCCAGCAGTTCCCAGGGTCCAGAGACCCAGTACTTC.

This clonotype was observed at least ten times. The chain carries TRBV12-3 or TRBV12-4 and TRBJ2-6; D remains unclear. The CDR3 extends over 14 amino acids. V dropped 4 bases and J dropped 3 bases, with 7 bases sitting between them. The CDR3 DNA sequence: TGTGCCAGCAGTTCCCGGTTTGGGGCCAACGTCCTGACTTTC. Translating gives CASSSRFGANVLTF.

The V and J genes are TRBV7-8 and TRBJ1-3, with D maybe TRBD1 (6 bases). This CDR3 comprises 16 residues. Germline V CDR1 and CDR2: SGHVS, FQNEAQ. Between the trimmed V and J ends, which lost 5 bases and 0 bases, there was a span of 14 bases. The CDR3 reads CASSPRGRVSGNTIYF. Written as DNA, the CDR3 is TGTGCCAGCAGCCCCAGGGGCAGAGTCTCTGGAAACACCATATATTTT.

This clonotype has a handful of counts. V usage is TRBV3-1 and J usage is TRBJ2-3; tentatively, D is TRBD1 (6 bases). Germline V gene data show CDR1 as LGHDT and CDR2 as YNNKEL (reference sequence). The CDR3 extends over 14 amino acids. Trimming took 6 bases from V and 3 from J, leaving 13 bases between them. The CDR3 DNA follows: TGTGCCAGCAGGAAGACAGGAGCTACAGATACGCAGTATTTT. This translates into CASRKTGATDTQYF.

This chain uses TRBV6-1 with TRBJ1-2; the D is unclear. This CDR3 has 13 residues. Per the germline V gene, CDR1 is MNHNS and CDR2 is SASEGT. V was pared by 7 bases and J by 2 bases, with 11 bases between. CDR3 nucleotides: TGTGCCAGCACCCTCTCTAGGAACTATGGCTACACCTTC. As protein: CASTLSRNYGYTF.

At least ten counts were recorded for this clonotype. This chain joins TRBV5-1 and TRBJ2-5; D might be TRBD2 (6 bases). This CDR3 comprises 15 residues. V was pared by 0 bases and J by 5 bases, with 14 bases between. Looked up from germline, CDR1 is SGHRS and CDR2 is YFSETQ. CDR3: CASSLEQSGVETQYF. The CDR3 DNA reads TGCGCCAGCAGCTTGGAACAGTCGGGGGTGGAGACCCAGTACTTC.

This clonotype was seen at least ten times. This chain links TRBV29-1 with TRBJ1-2, with 9 bases matching TRBD1. Germline V gene lookup returns CDR1 SQVTM and CDR2 ANQGSEA. The ends lost 1 base at V and 8 bases at J; junction bases unmatched: 5. This CDR3 spans 13 amino acids. The CDR3 is CSVEVGTGRGYTF. CDR3 in DNA: TGCAGCGTTGAAGTGGGGACAGGGAGAGGCTACACCTTC. Combining the CDR3 with reference TRBV29-1 and TRBJ1-2 gives the whole variable domain SAVISQKPSRDICQRGTSLTIQCQVDSQVTMMFWYRQQPGQSLTLIATANQGSEATYESGFVIDKFPISRPNLTFSTLTVSNMSPEDSSIYLCSVEVGTGRGYTFGSGTRLTVV.

A few counts support this clonotype. V is TRBV5-1 and J is TRBJ1-1; perhaps TRBD1 as D (6 bases). Germline assignment: CDR1 SGHRS and CDR2 YFSETQ. Between the trimmed V and J ends, which lost 4 bases and 2 bases, there was a span of 15 bases. The CDR3 consists of 15 residues. The CDR3 is CASSVQPGTNTEAFF. The CDR3 bases are TGCGCCAGCAGCGTTCAGCCCGGGACAAACACTGAAGCTTTCTTT.

This clonotype came up a few times. This chain joins TRBV12-3 or TRBV12-4 and TRBJ2-2, with D maybe TRBD1 (5 bases). V lost 4 bases and J lost 7, with 10 bases in between. The CDR3 has 13 residues. The CDR3 DNA reads TGTGCCAGCAGTTCCAGGGTTTTCGGGGAGCTGTTTTTT. Its protein product is CASSSRVFGELFF.